This TCR beta chain comes out of a study of PD-1 blockade in classical Hodgkin lymphoma. Study-wide results and limits: By C4D1, CD4+ diversity increased significantly, especially in complete responders. It was among complete responders that baseline diversity resembled that of newly diagnosed patients. Relapsed/refractory patients reportedly had lower baseline diversity than newly diagnosed patients. Patients who initiated nivolumab within 1 year of ASCT were excluded.

The time point here: cycle 4 day 1 (C4D1), after 5 to 7 weeks of nivolumab. The patients all showed relapse after autologous stem cell transplantation, while their brentuximab vedotin exposure varied. Looked up from germline, CDR1 is SGHNT and CDR2 is YYREEE (reference sequence). CDR3 length: 16 amino acids. V gave up 5 bases and J gave up 2 bases, with 17 bases separating them. TCRdb's table, derived via immunoSEQ multiplex PCR, lists solely in-frame clones and lacks some. In the table there are 99,000 or so clones, roughly nine tenths of which are singletons. Comments on this clone: Its antigen is as yet unknown.

The material was peripheral blood mononuclear cells (PBMCs), obtained before the fourth cycle of nivolumab. This receptor was taken from a human donor with classical Hodgkin lymphoma. The chain carries TRBV5-4 and TRBJ2-1, with D unresolved. In DNA form, the CDR3 reads TGTGCCAGCAGTAATCAAAGACACATAACCTACAATGAGCAGTTCTTC. As protein: CASSNQRHITYNEQFF.